This T cell receptor beta chain was captured by sequencing in a study of T-cell reconstitution after alpha-beta-depleted transplantation in children. The CDR3 runs 18 residues. Between the trimmed V and J ends, which lost 6 bases and 1 base, there was a span of 23 bases. General study points: Where alpha-beta T cells came from about two months after transplant was reportedly several hundred expanded graft clones. Surviving recipient T cells and thymic progenitors produced the high day-60 TCRbeta diversity seen in some patients. Diversity and T-cell counts at one year after transplant derived mostly from new T cells.

Note on this clonotype: Antigen unknown.

Unique molecular identifiers were incorporated into the prepared TCRbeta library. TCRdb re-called the PCR reads with MiXCR, one entry per CDR3 protein. The sample yields roughly 340,000 distinct CDR3 sequences, 15% to 20% seen once. The V call is TRBV12-3 or TRBV12-4, the J call TRBJ2-3; a possible D gene is TRBD1 (5 bases). This TCR was sampled from a male patient between 2 and 10 years old who had a stem cell transplant for acute lymphoblastic leukemia, so the T cells may come from the graft donor. Sample: PBMCs, mostly from graft donor cells, taken 360 days after TCRalphabeta/CD19-depleted stem cell transplant. The CDR3 sequence is CASSHRPIGVLRTDTQYF. The CDR3 nucleotides are TGTGCCAGCAGCCACCGACCAATAGGGGTCCTCCGCACAGATACGCAGTATTTT.